This is a list of T cell receptor beta chains from one sample in a study of immune evolution from preneoplasia to lung adenocarcinoma. Profiled with immunoSEQ multiplex PCR; TCRdb holds only in-frame clones, not every one. This table has about 7,300 clones, 55% to 75% appearing once. The sample was FFPE lung adenocarcinoma in situ tissue. All receptors come from a donor aged 70 or older with lung adenocarcinoma. Some clones in this sample may be carry-over from other donors' samples. CDR3s include the opening cysteine and the closing phenylalanine or tryptophan. The D gene is left open where the match is weak. Clone sizes are given selectively: once, few, many, or a class where the clone is expanded.

CDR3	DNA	J	D	size	V
CASRAARDQPQHF	TGTGCCAGCAGAGCCGCCAGGGACCAGCCCCAGCATTTT	TRBJ1-5	NA	NA	TRBV6-6
CASSYGQAEKLFF	TGCGCCAGCAGCTATGGACAGGCCGAAAAACTGTTTTTT	TRBJ1-4	TRBD1	NA	TRBV5-1
CASSGWQHLYQETQYF	TGTGCCAGCAGTGGATGGCAGCATCTATACCAAGAGACCCAGTACTTC	TRBJ2-5	NA	NA	TRBV2
CASSLALRSNYGYTF	TGTGCCAGCAGCTTGGCCCTCCGGAGTAACTATGGCTACACCTTC	TRBJ1-2	NA	NA	TRBV5-4
CASSSPLGPAGPSF	TGTGCCAGCAGCTCGCCTCTGGGGCCCGCGGGGCCCTCTTTC	TRBJ2-7	NA	NA	TRBV5-4
CATRSSLRDGYTF	TGTGCCACCCGGTCCAGCCTGAGGGATGGCTACACCTTC	TRBJ1-2	NA	NA	TRBV10-3
CAWSRQGNIYGYTF	TGTGCCTGGAGTCGCCAGGGTAACATCTATGGCTACACCTTC	TRBJ1-2	NA	NA	TRBV30
CASRGDRLRGETQYF	TGTGCCAGCAGGGGTGACAGGCTCAGAGGGGAGACCCAGTACTTC	TRBJ2-5	NA	NA	TRBV21-1
CASSQRTEANYGYTF	TGTGCCAGCTCACAACGGACAGAAGCTAACTATGGCTACACCTTC	TRBJ1-2	NA	NA	TRBV18
CASSPPGRTGGYTF	TGTGCCAGCTCACCACCCGGGAGAACGGGCGGCTACACCTTC	TRBJ1-2	NA	NA	TRBV18
CASSLSFGSYEQYF	TGTGCCAGCAGCTTGTCGTTTGGCTCCTACGAGCAGTACTTC	TRBJ2-7	NA	few	TRBV5-4
CASGRAAKNIQYF	TGTGCCAGCGGCAGGGCGGCCAAAAACATTCAGTACTTC	TRBJ2-4	NA	NA	TRBV2
CASSPPAGQGETQYF	TGTGCCAGCAGCCCCCCGGCGGGGCAGGGAGAGACCCAGTACTTC	TRBJ2-5	NA	NA	TRBV7-3
CASSMHRADQPQHF	TGTGCCAGCAGCATGCACCGGGCCGATCAGCCCCAGCATTTT	TRBJ1-5	NA	NA	TRBV7-2
CASSLQAGANEQYF	TGTGCCAGCAGCTTACAAGCGGGAGCCAACGAGCAGTACTTC	TRBJ2-7	TRBD2	NA	TRBV7-2
CASSTAPQLETQYF	TGTGCCAGCAGTACCGCCCCCCAACTTGAGACCCAGTACTTC	TRBJ2-5	NA	NA	TRBV6-6
CASSPGTSGSTDTQYF	TGTGCCAGCAGCCCAGGGACTAGCGGGAGCACAGATACGCAGTATTTT	TRBJ2-3	TRBD2	NA	TRBV7-9
CASRKPPTGARTEAFF	TGTGCCAGCAGGAAACCCCCCACGGGGGCAAGGACTGAAGCTTTCTTT	TRBJ1-1	NA	NA	TRBV6-6
CASSQDSGDGETQYF	TGCGCCAGCAGCCAAGATAGTGGGGATGGGGAGACCCAGTACTTC	TRBJ2-5	NA	few	TRBV4-1
CASSSFGTAASNQPQHF	TGTGCCAGCAGTTCTTTTGGGACAGCGGCTAGCAATCAGCCCCAGCATTTT	TRBJ1-5	TRBD1	large	TRBV28
CSALGVRDFGGAFF	TGCAGCGCCTTAGGGGTTAGGGATTTTGGGGGAGCTTTCTTT	TRBJ1-1	NA	NA	TRBV29-1
CASSRDGAETQYF	TGTGCCAGCAGCCGCGACGGAGCGGAGACCCAGTACTTC	TRBJ2-5	NA	NA	TRBV7-9
CAISWLLVSDEQYF	TGTGCCATCAGCTGGCTGTTAGTTTCGGACGAGCAGTACTTC	TRBJ2-7	NA	large	TRBV10-3
CASRPQRLRGYTF	TGTGCCAGCAGACCCCAACGATTGAGGGGCTACACCTTC	TRBJ1-2	NA	NA	TRBV6-5
CIGGANTEAFF	TGCATTGGGGGGGCGAACACTGAAGCTTTCTTT	TRBJ1-1	NA	medium-sized	TRBV20-1
CASSYLAGTSNEQFF	TGTGCCAGCAGCTACCTAGCGGGGACCTCAAATGAGCAGTTCTTC	TRBJ2-1	TRBD2	NA	TRBV6-6